A selection of T cell receptor beta chains follows, all from one sample in a study of T cell responses to AZD1222 COVID-19 vaccine. Assay: immunoSEQ multiplex PCR; the TCRdb copy retains only in-frame clones and omits some. Among about 140,000 clones listed, 70% to 90% were seen once. The input for sequencing was peripheral blood, taken 28 days after the second AZD1222 dose. Receptors were obtained from an adult who received the AZD1222 COVID-19 vaccine. The CDR3 runs from the conserved cysteine through the conserved F or W. The D gene is left open where the match is weak. Clone size is shown for a subset of rows, as once, few, many or a class of expanded clone.

J gene,clone size,D gene,V gene,CDR3 protein,CDR3 DNA
TRBJ2-7,-,TRBD1,TRBV6-5,CASREVDRGYEQYF,TGTGCCAGCAGAGAGGTGGACAGGGGCTACGAGCAGTACTTC
TRBJ1-5,-,-,TRBV19,CASRDGYYQPQHF,TGTGCCAGTAGGGACGGATATTATCAGCCCCAGCATTTT
TRBJ2-7,-,-,TRBV2,CASDRPRVSSYEQYF,TGTGCCAGCGACAGGCCCCGTGTGAGCTCCTACGAGCAGTACTTC
TRBJ2-3,-,-,TRBV7-9,CASSSPSQGTDTQYF,TGTGCCAGCAGCTCCCCCTCGCAGGGTACAGATACGCAGTATTTT
TRBJ2-1,-,-,TRBV18,CASSPLSPVSYNEQFF,TGTGCCAGCTCACCTCTCTCCCCCGTTTCCTACAATGAGCAGTTCTTC
TRBJ2-5,-,-,TRBV5-4,CASSLTLDISKGQYF,TGTGCCAGCAGCTTAACCCTGGACATCAGTAAAGGCCAGTACTTC
TRBJ2-3,-,-,TRBV3-1/TRBV3-2,CASSQGGTDTQYF,TGTGCCAGCAGCCAAGGTGGCACAGATACGCAGTATTTT
TRBJ1-2,-,-,TRBV6-1,CASSDYPGRIHVGYTF,TGTGCCAGCAGTGATTATCCGGGACGAATTCATGTTGGCTACACCTTC
TRBJ2-2,once,-,TRBV7-8,CASSLAAATGELFF,TGTGCCAGCAGCTTAGCAGCGGCGACCGGGGAGCTGTTTTTT
TRBJ2-1,-,TRBD2,TRBV29-1,CSVEGLAGGRLTGEQFF,TGCAGCGTTGAAGGCCTAGCGGGGGGGCGGTTAACAGGTGAGCAGTTCTTC
TRBJ1-1,-,TRBD1,TRBV18,CASSPVQGGVEAFF,TGTGCCAGCTCACCCGTACAGGGGGGCGTTGAAGCTTTCTTT
TRBJ2-7,-,TRBD1,TRBV6-6,CATRRTGTYEQYF,TGTGCCACCCGACGGACAGGCACATACGAGCAGTACTTC
TRBJ2-1,-,-,TRBV5-1,CASSFGLNEQFF,TGCGCCAGCAGCTTTGGCCTCAATGAGCAGTTCTTC
TRBJ1-5,-,TRBD1,TRBV9,CASSATGSNQPQHF,TGTGCCAGCAGCGCGACAGGGTCGAATCAGCCCCAGCATTTT
TRBJ2-1,-,-,TRBV9,CASSVEVSNEQFF,TGTGCCAGCAGCGTAGAGGTTTCCAATGAGCAGTTCTTC
TRBJ2-6,-,-,TRBV11-2,CASSFGPNSGANVLTF,TGTGCCAGCAGCTTCGGACCTAACTCTGGGGCCAACGTCCTGACTTTC
TRBJ2-7,-,-,TRBV5-1,CASSFLQGSFYEQYF,TGCGCCAGCAGCTTCCTACAGGGATCCTTCTACGAGCAGTACTTC
TRBJ1-1,-,TRBD1,TRBV11-2,CASRRRDSMNTEAFF,TGTGCCAGCCGAAGGCGGGACAGCATGAACACTGAAGCTTTCTTT
TRBJ2-2,-,TRBD2,TRBV24-1,CATSDPGLAGVPGELFF,TGTGCCACCAGTGACCCTGGACTAGCGGGAGTACCCGGGGAGCTGTTTTTT
TRBJ2-7,-,TRBD2,TRBV5-5,CASSLGLAGSYEQYF,TGTGCCAGCAGCTTAGGGCTAGCGGGGTCCTACGAGCAGTACTTC
TRBJ1-1,-,-,TRBV28,CASRWTAEAFF,TGTGCCAGCAGATGGACGGCTGAAGCTTTCTTT
TRBJ1-4,-,-,TRBV29-1,CSVAGLSNEKLFF,TGCAGCGTCGCCGGGCTCTCTAATGAAAAACTGTTTTTT
TRBJ1-1,-,-,TRBV19,CASSILGSALMNTEAFF,TGTGCCAGTAGTATTCTAGGGTCAGCTCTAATGAACACTGAAGCTTTCTTT
TRBJ2-1,few,-,TRBV3-1/TRBV3-2,CASSRSRGEQFF,TGTGCCAGCAGCCGGTCCCGGGGAGAGCAGTTCTTC
TRBJ2-6,-,-,TRBV2,CARSSSVTGANVLTF,TGTGCCAGAAGTTCTAGCGTCACTGGGGCCAACGTCCTGACTTTC
TRBJ2-7,-,-,TRBV28,CASSIPGTQAIEQYF,TGTGCCAGCAGCATACCCGGGACGCAAGCCATCGAGCAGTACTTC
TRBJ2-5,-,TRBD1,TRBV24-1,CATSDLPQGDPKETQYF,TGTGCCACCAGTGATTTGCCTCAGGGGGACCCTAAAGAGACCCAGTACTTC
TRBJ1-1,-,-,TRBV4-2,CASSQDPAGDPEAFF,TGTGCCAGCAGCCAAGACCCGGCGGGGGACCCTGAAGCTTTCTTT
TRBJ2-7,-,-,TRBV4-1,CASSQGSNEQYF,TGCGCCAGCAGCCAAGGCTCTAACGAGCAGTACTTC
TRBJ2-5,once,-,TRBV7-2,CASSSSWALQETQYF,TGTGCCAGCAGCTCCTCGTGGGCCCTGCAAGAGACCCAGTACTTC
TRBJ1-5,once,-,TRBV18,CASRPDTINQPQHF,TGTGCCAGCCGGCCAGACACAATCAATCAGCCCCAGCATTTT
TRBJ1-4,-,TRBD1,TRBV13,CASRRGGSRNEKLFF,TGTGCCAGCAGGCGAGGGGGCAGCCGAAATGAAAAACTGTTTTTT
TRBJ2-6,-,-,TRBV10-3,CAISEPGRGHSGANVLTF,TGTGCCATCAGTGAGCCCGGTCGGGGTCACTCTGGGGCCAACGTCCTGACTTTC
TRBJ2-7,-,TRBD2,TRBV27,CASGSSGVSYEQYF,TGTGCCAGCGGATCTAGCGGGGTCTCCTACGAGCAGTACTTC
TRBJ2-7,-,-,TRBV3-1/TRBV3-2,CASRKGRSSYEQYF,TGTGCCAGCAGGAAGGGGCGGAGCTCCTACGAGCAGTACTTC
TRBJ1-5,-,TRBD1,TRBV10-3,CAISPGTGGFSNQPQHF,TGTGCCATCAGCCCTGGGACAGGGGGTTTTAGCAATCAGCCCCAGCATTTT
TRBJ2-3,few,-,TRBV25-1,CASRGAGLTDTQYF,TGTGCCAGCAGAGGGGCAGGTCTGACAGATACGCAGTATTTT
TRBJ2-7,-,-,TRBV7-2,CASSLAGSYEQYF,TGTGCCAGCAGCTTAGCGGGGTCCTACGAGCAGTACTTC
TRBJ2-3,-,-,TRBV7-9,CASSPGEAGVADTQYF,TGTGCCAGCAGCCCCGGGGAGGCAGGGGTCGCAGATACGCAGTATTTT
TRBJ2-5,-,-,TRBV3-1/TRBV3-2,CASSQVGQGGETQYF,TGTGCCAGCAGCCAAGTAGGACAAGGAGGGGAGACCCAGTACTTC
TRBJ2-2,-,TRBD2,TRBV28,CASTLLGTSGNTGELFF,TGTGCCAGCACCCTTTTGGGGACTAGCGGGAACACCGGGGAGCTGTTTTTT
TRBJ2-4,-,-,TRBV10-2,CAGSDKVAKNIQYF,TGCGCCGGTTCGGACAAAGTAGCCAAAAACATTCAGTACTTC
TRBJ2-7,-,-,TRBV5-1,CASSLPAPRPLYF,TGCGCCAGCAGCCTTCCAGCCCCCCGCCCGCTGTACTTC
TRBJ2-2,-,-,TRBV7-3,CASSNSGTGELFF,TGTGCCAGCAGTAATAGCGGTACCGGGGAGCTGTTTTTT
TRBJ1-1,-,-,TRBV3-1/TRBV3-2,CASSQVAETEAFF,TGTGCCAGCAGCCAAGTGGCGGAGACAGAAGCTTTCTTT
TRBJ1-1,-,-,TRBV16,CASSSQGEAFF,TGTGCCAGCAGCTCTCAGGGTGAAGCTTTCTTT
TRBJ1-1,-,-,TRBV6-5,CASSYARTVNTEAFF,TGTGCCAGCAGTTACGCAAGGACTGTGAACACTGAAGCTTTCTTT
TRBJ1-2,-,TRBD1,TRBV5-1,CASSLGQGDYGYTF,TGCGCCAGCAGCTTGGGACAGGGCGACTATGGCTACACCTTC
TRBJ2-1,-,-,TRBV3-1/TRBV3-2,CASSQDLGQFF,TGTGCCAGCAGCCAAGATTTAGGGCAGTTCTTC